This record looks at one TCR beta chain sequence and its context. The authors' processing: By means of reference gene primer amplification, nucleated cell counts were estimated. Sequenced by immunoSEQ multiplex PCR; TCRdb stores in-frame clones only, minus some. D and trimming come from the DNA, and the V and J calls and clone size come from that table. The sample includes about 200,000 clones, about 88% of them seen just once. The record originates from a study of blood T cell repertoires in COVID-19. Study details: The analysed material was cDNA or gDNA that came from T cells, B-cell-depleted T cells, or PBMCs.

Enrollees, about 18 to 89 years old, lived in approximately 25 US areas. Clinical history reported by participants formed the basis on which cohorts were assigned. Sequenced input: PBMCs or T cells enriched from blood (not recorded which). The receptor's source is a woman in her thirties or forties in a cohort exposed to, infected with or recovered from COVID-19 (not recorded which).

The CDR3 coding sequence is TGTGCCAGCAGCGTAGACCTGGGGCGTAACACTGAAGCTTTCTTT. Its protein product is CASSVDLGRNTEAFF. The genes are TRBV9 and TRBJ1-1, with D possibly matching TRBD1 (5 bases). The CDR3 is 15 residues long. The germline CDR1 and CDR2 sequences are SGDLS and YYNGEE. Trimming cost V 0 bases and J 2 bases, with 11 bases left between them.